This T cell receptor (beta chain) is drawn from a study of blood T cell repertoires in COVID-19. Looking at the study overall: Acute-phase and convalescent COVID-19 samples originated in the United States, Italy and Spain. In each case, the material was cDNA or gDNA derived from T cells, B-cell-depleted T cells, or PBMCs.

Authors' methods: Reference gene primer amplification yielded estimated nucleated cell counts. Using immunoSEQ multiplex PCR, the repertoire was profiled, and TCRdb retains in-frame clones only, with some absent. The DNA was the basis for D and trimming; V, J and clone size are from that table. Here the sample spans hundreds of thousands of clones, almost 90% being singletons. Germline V gene data show CDR1 as LNHDA and CDR2 as SQIVND (reference sequence). The trim removed 1 base at V and 3 bases at J, leaving 2 bases unmatched. The length of the CDR3 is 14 residues. The receptor was derived from a man older than 75 with acute or convalescent COVID-19. Source material: peripheral blood. The chain recombines TRBV19 with TRBJ2-5; 7 bases line up with TRBD1. The CDR3: CASSIAQGEETQYF. In nucleotides, the CDR3 is TGTGCCAGTAGTATAGCCCAGGGGGAAGAGACCCAGTACTTC.